Here is one TCR beta chain with its context. Antigen: not known. Sequencing was performed with immunoSEQ multiplex PCR; in TCRdb, only in-frame clones are kept and a portion is missing. The sample gives approximately 140,000 clones, approximately 85% of which show up once; approximately 1.5% is in the top ten. This record belongs to a study of cytomegalovirus exposure and HLA in healthy donors. Study in general: A later analysis reported the 120 or so validation repertoires used the same platform as the roughly 700 first-cohort repertoires. General study findings and limits: Most TCR sequences were uncommon, yet certain public TCRs appeared in many donors. Researchers catalogued approximately 160 TCR beta chains as cytomegalovirus-associated.

Donors were drawn from the approximately 130-subject validation cohort, separate from the approximately 620-subject first cohort. This CDR3 has 12 amino acids. Per the germline V gene, CDR1 is SGHRS and CDR2 is YFSETQ. Trimming left V 4 bases short and J 8 bases short, with 10 bases between. This chain links TRBV5-1 with TRBJ2-1; D unresolved. The receptor was isolated from a woman aged 30 to 39 in good health and CMV-seronegative. The specimen sequenced was PBMCs. DNA for the CDR3: TGCGCCAGCAGCACCACTAACTATGAGCAGTTCTTC. Protein sequence: CASSTTNYEQFF.